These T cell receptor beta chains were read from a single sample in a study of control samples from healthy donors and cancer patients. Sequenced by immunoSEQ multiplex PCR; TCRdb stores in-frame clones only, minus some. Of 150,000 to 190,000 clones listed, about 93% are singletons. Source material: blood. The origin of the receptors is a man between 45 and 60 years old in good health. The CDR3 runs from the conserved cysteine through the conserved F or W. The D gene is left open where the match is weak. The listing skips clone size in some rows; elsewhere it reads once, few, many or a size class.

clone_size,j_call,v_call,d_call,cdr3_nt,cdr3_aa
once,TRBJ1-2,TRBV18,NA,TGTGCCAGCTCACCATCCCGGACGACAACCCTTAACTATGGCTACACCTTC,CASSPSRTTTLNYGYTF
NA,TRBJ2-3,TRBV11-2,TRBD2,TGTGCCAGCAGCGGCGGGACTAACACAGATACGCAGTATTTT,CASSGGTNTDTQYF
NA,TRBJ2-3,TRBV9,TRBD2,TGTGCCAGCAGCGTAGGGGTGGGAGGGCCCTCCCATGGTACGCAGTATTTT,CASSVGVGGPSHGTQYF
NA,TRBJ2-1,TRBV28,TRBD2,TGTGCCAGCAGCACCCCAAGGACTAGCGGGCGATACAATGAGCAGTTCTTC,CASSTPRTSGRYNEQFF
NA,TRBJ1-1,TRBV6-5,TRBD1,TGTGCCAGCAGTTCGACAGGGGGGAACACTGAAGCTTTCTTT,CASSSTGGNTEAFF
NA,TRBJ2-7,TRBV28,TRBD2,TGTGCCAGCAGCGAAGCTAGCGGGAGCGAGCAGTACTTC,CASSEASGSEQYF
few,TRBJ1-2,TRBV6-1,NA,TGTGCCAGCAGTGAAATGGGGGAGTATGGCTACACCTTC,CASSEMGEYGYTF
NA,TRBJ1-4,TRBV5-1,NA,TGCGCCAGCAGCTTGCAGGGGAGGGGTGAAAAACTGTTTTTT,CASSLQGRGEKLFF
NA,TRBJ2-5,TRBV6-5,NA,TGTGCCAGCAGGGGGATAGCGTACCAAGAGACCCAGTACTTC,CASRGIAYQETQYF
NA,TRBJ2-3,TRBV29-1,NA,TGCAGCGTCCTATCCTATGATACGCAGTATTTT,CSVLSYDTQYF
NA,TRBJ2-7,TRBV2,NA,TGTGCCAGCAGTGATCGAGCCTACGAGCAGTACTTC,CASSDRAYEQYF
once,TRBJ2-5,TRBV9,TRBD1,TGTGCCAGCAGCGCTACAGGGGGAGAGACCCAGTACTTC,CASSATGGETQYF
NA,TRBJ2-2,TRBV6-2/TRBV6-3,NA,TGTGCCAGCAGTCCGATTCGGACCCCTCCGAGTGGGGAGCTGTTTTTT,CASSPIRTPPSGELFF
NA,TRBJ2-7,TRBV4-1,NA,TGCGCCAGCAGCCGCTTCCAGGGGTTTTCCTACGAGCAGTACTTC,CASSRFQGFSYEQYF
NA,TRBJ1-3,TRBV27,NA,TGTGCCAGCAGTTTAGCGGCCGGAAACACCATATATTTT,CASSLAAGNTIYF
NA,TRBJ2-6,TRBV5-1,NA,TGCGCCAGCAGCCGACCGAGGGATTCTGGGGCCAACGTCCTGACTTTC,CASSRPRDSGANVLTF
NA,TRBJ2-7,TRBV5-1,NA,TGCGCCAGCAGCTTGGCCTCGACAGCTCACTACGAGCAGTACTTC,CASSLASTAHYEQYF
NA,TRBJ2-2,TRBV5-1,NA,TGCGCCAGCAGGCGACCGGGGGCCGCTGGGGAGCTGTTTTTT,CASRRPGAAGELFF
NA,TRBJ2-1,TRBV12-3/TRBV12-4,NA,TGTGCCAGCAGTTTAGCCGGGGGCGGTGAGCAGTTCTTC,CASSLAGGGEQFF
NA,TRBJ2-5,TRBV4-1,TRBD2,TGCGCCAGCAGCCAAGGGGCTAGCGGGAATTTGGGAGAGACCCAGTACTTC,CASSQGASGNLGETQYF
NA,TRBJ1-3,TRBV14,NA,TGTGCCAGCAGCCAAGTCGGCATCTCTGGAAACACCATATATTTT,CASSQVGISGNTIYF
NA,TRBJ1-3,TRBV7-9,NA,TGTGCCAGCAGCTCCCCCCGCGGGGACAACTCTGGAAACACCATATATTTT,CASSSPRGDNSGNTIYF
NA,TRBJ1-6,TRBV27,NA,TGTGCCAGCAGTTTTGGTAAACCACCCCTCCACTTT,CASSFGKPPLHF
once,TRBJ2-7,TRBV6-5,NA,TGTGCCAGCAGCTCCACCACGGTACCCTCCTACGAGCAGTACTTC,CASSSTTVPSYEQYF
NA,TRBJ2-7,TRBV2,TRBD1,TGTGCCAGCAGTGGGGGGAGACAGGGGGCCTACGAGCAGTACTTC,CASSGGRQGAYEQYF
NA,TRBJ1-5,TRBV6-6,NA,TGTGCCAGCAGCGGGGGGAATAGCAATCAGCCCCAGCATTTT,CASSGGNSNQPQHF
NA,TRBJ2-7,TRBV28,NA,TGTGCCAGCAGTCCACAGTCTTACGAGCAGTACTTC,CASSPQSYEQYF
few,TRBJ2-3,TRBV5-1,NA,TGCGCCAGCAGCTCATTGACCTCAGATACGCAGTATTTT,CASSSLTSDTQYF
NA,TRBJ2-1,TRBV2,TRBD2,TGTGCCAGCAGTCCGGGACTAGCGGGAGTGGATGAGCAGTTCTTC,CASSPGLAGVDEQFF
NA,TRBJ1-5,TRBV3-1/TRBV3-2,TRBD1,TGTGCCAGCAGCCCAGGACAGGGGGTCGGTCAGCCCCAGCATTTT,CASSPGQGVGQPQHF
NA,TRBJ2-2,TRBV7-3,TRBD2,TGTGCCAGCAGCTCCTTAGCGGGAGCGAACACCGGGGAGCTGTTTTTT,CASSSLAGANTGELFF
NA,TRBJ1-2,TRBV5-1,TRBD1,TGCGCCAGCAGCTTGTCCCCGGACAGGGGCTATGGCTACACCTTC,CASSLSPDRGYGYTF
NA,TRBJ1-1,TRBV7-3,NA,TGTGCCAGCAGCTCACGTCGGGGAACTGAAGCTTTCTTT,CASSSRRGTEAFF
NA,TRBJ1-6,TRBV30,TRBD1,TGTGCCTGTTCCCCGGGACAGCCGAATTCACCCCTCCACTTT,CACSPGQPNSPLHF
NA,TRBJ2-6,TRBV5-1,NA,TGCGCCAGCAGCTTGGGGGGTGCTGGGGCCAACGTCCTGACTTTC,CASSLGGAGANVLTF
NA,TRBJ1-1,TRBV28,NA,TGTGCCAGCAGTTTATTAGGCACTGAAGCTTTCTTT,CASSLLGTEAFF
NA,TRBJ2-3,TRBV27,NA,TGTGCCAGCAGTCCCCTGAGCAGGGGTACGCAGTATTTT,CASSPLSRGTQYF
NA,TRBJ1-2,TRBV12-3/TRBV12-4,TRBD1,TGTGCCAGCAGACCGGGACAGAACTATGGCTACACCTTC,CASRPGQNYGYTF
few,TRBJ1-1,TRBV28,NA,TGTGCCAGCAGTTTAGTTGGGGCCCGGTTGAACACTGAAGCTTTCTTT,CASSLVGARLNTEAFF
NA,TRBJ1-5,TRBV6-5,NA,TGTGCCAGCAGGCTGCAGGGGAATCAGCCCCAGCATTTT,CASRLQGNQPQHF
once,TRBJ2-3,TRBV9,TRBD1,TGTGCCAGCAGCCTACAGGGGACGACTAGCACAGATACGCAGTATTTT,CASSLQGTTSTDTQYF
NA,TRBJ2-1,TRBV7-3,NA,TGTGCCAGCAGCTTAAGTGGACGTGCCAATGAGCAGTTCTTC,CASSLSGRANEQFF
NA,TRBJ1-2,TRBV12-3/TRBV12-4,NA,TGTGCCAGCAGTTTAGGGGGACGCGGCTACACCTTC,CASSLGGRGYTF
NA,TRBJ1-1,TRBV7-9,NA,TGTGCCAGCAGCTTTTCACCTAAGGGGGACCAAGCTTTCTTT,CASSFSPKGDQAFF
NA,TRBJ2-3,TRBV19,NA,TGTGCCAGTAGTACCGGAGGCACAGATACGCAGTATTTT,CASSTGGTDTQYF
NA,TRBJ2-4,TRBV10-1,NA,TGCGCCAGCAGCTCGAGACTAGCCAAAAACATTCAGTACTTC,CASSSRLAKNIQYF
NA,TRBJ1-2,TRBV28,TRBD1,TGTGCCAGCAGTTCGGGACAGGTGAACTATGGCTACACCTTC,CASSSGQVNYGYTF
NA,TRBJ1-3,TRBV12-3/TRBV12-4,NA,TGTGCCAGCAGTAAGGGTTACGGAAACACCATATATTTT,CASSKGYGNTIYF
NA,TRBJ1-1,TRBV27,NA,TGTGCCAGCAGTTTCATGGCTTCGAGGAACACTGAAGCTTTCTTT,CASSFMASRNTEAFF
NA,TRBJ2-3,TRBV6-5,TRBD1,TGTGCCAGCAGGGGGACAGCCTCTAGCACAGATACGCAGTATTTT,CASRGTASSTDTQYF
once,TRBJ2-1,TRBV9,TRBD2,TGTGCCAGCAGCTTCGAGCGGGGTTCCTACAATGAGCAGTTCTTC,CASSFERGSYNEQFF
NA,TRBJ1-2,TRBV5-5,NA,TGTGCCAGCAGCCCCGGTGACAGGAACTATGGCTACACCTTC,CASSPGDRNYGYTF
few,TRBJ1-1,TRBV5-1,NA,TGCGCCAGCAGCTTGGCCTGGGCAGGGGACACTGAAGCTTTCTTT,CASSLAWAGDTEAFF
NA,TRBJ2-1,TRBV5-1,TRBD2,TGCGCCAGCAGCTCGGGGTGGCGGGAGGCCTACAATGAGCAGTTCTTC,CASSSGWREAYNEQFF
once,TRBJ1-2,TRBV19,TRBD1,TGTGCCAGTAGTATATCCCGGACAGGGTTCGGTGGCTACACCTTC,CASSISRTGFGGYTF